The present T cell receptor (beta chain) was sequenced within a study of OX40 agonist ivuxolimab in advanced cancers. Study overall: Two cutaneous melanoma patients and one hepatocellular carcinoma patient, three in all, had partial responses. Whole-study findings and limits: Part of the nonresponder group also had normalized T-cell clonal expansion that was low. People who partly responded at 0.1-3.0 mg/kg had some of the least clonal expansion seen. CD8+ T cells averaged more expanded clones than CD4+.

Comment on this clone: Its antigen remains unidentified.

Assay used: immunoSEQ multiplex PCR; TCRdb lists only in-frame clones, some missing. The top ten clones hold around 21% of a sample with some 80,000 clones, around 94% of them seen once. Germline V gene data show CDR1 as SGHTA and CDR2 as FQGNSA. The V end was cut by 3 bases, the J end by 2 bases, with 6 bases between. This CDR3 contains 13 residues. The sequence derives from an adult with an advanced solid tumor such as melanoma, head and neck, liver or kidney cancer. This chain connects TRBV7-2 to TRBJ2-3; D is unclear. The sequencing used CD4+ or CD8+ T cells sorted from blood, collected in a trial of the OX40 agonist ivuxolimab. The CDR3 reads CASSFDATDTQYF. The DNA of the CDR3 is TGTGCCAGCAGCTTCGACGCCACAGATACGCAGTATTTT.